The 24 T cell receptor beta chains in this list originate from one sample, sequenced in a study of siplizumab effects on memory and regulatory T cells. Using immunoSEQ multiplex PCR, the repertoire was profiled, and TCRdb retains in-frame clones only, with some absent. Here the sample spans some 120,000 clones, 85% to 95% being singletons. Sequencing input: non-Treg CD4+ T cells sorted from blood. These TCRs come from a human donor in good health.

The chain recombines TRBV15 with TRBJ1-5, with 7 positions matching TRBD1. Germline lookup yields CDR1 LNHNV and CDR2 YYDKDF (reference sequence). V shed 4 bases and J 6 bases; nucleotides not matched to a gene: 12. The CDR3 is 16 amino acids. The CDR3 sequence is CATSIEATGLGQPQHF. CDR3 bases: TGTGCCACCAGCATTGAAGCGACAGGGTTGGGTCAGCCCCAGCATTTT. The whole variable domain, filled in from reference TRBV15 and TRBJ1-5, reads DAMVIQNPRYQVTQFGKPVTLSCSQTLNHNVMYWYQQKSSQAPKLLFHYYDKDFNNEADTPDNFQSRRPNTSFCFLDIRSPGLGDTAMYLCATSIEATGLGQPQHFGDGTRLSIL.

This clone was counted a few times. The CDR3: CASSPTSRNEQFF. DNA of the CDR3: TGTGCCAGCAGCCCGACTAGTCGAAATGAGCAGTTCTTC. The rearrangement links TRBV7-7 to TRBJ2-1; D is possibly TRBD2 (6 bases). The length of the CDR3 is 13 residues. V was clipped by 5 bases and J by 7 bases, with 12 bases between them. Germline lookup yields CDR1 SSHAT and CDR2 FNYEAQ (reference sequence).

The gene calls are TRBV29-1 and TRBJ1-2; TRBD1 might be the D (5 bases). In germline, CDR1 is SQVTM, CDR2 ANQGSEA. This CDR3 is built from 13 residues. V shed 5 bases and J shed 4 bases, with 14 bases lying between them. Here the CDR3 reads CSVLVGGGYGYTF. The CDR3 DNA reads TGCAGCGTTCTGGTTGGGGGAGGCTATGGCTACACCTTC.

Here the CDR3 DNA reads TGTGCCAGCTCACCACTGTCCCCCGGGACAGCGACAGATACGCAGTATTTT. Protein product: CASSPLSPGTATDTQYF. This chain uses TRBV18 with TRBJ2-3, with 7 bases matching TRBD1. The V gene's germline CDR1 is KGHSH and CDR2 LQKENI. This CDR3 is built from 17 residues. The ends lost 1 base at V and 3 bases at J; junction bases unmatched: 10.

V and J are TRBV28 and TRBJ2-1, with D perhaps being TRBD1 or TRBD2 (5 bases each). V lost 5 bases and J 4 bases, leaving 18 bases between the germline ends. Germline loops: CDR1 MDHEN, CDR2 SYDVKM. This CDR3 is built from 16 residues. CDR3 amino acids: CASSDPGALTYNEQFF. The CDR3 DNA follows: TGTGCCAGCAGTGACCCCGGGGCTCTGACGTACAATGAGCAGTTCTTC.

The V call is TRBV11-3, the J call TRBJ2-3; D is undetermined. Trimming pared 1 base from V and 0 bases from J, leaving 5 bases between. The CDR3 has 14 residues. The germline V gene has CDR1 SGHNT and CDR2 YENEEA. CDR3 DNA: TGTGCCAGCAGCTTAGGGGCCAGCACAGATACGCAGTATTTT. Its translation: CASSLGASTDTQYF.

The rearrangement joins TRBV5-1 to TRBJ2-4, with 7 bases that match TRBD2. Germline CDR1 is SGHRS and CDR2 is YFSETQ. J was trimmed by 5 bases and V by 4 bases; bases with no gene match: 12. The CDR3 contains 16 residues. This CDR3 is CASSPRGGAGENIQYF. The DNA of the CDR3 is TGCGCCAGCAGCCCCCGGGGTGGGGCGGGGGAAAACATTCAGTACTTC.

This chain links TRBV7-6 with TRBJ2-5, with 9 bases fitting TRBD1. Trimming at V came to 3 bases and at J to 7 bases, leaving 15 bases not matched to a gene. Germline assignment: CDR1 SGHVS and CDR2 FNYEAQ. The CDR3 runs to 17 residues. CDR3 protein: CASSFAPPRDRDGTQYF. The CDR3 coding sequence is TGTGCCAGCAGCTTCGCACCCCCCCGGGACAGGGACGGGACCCAGTACTTC.

The J gene is TRBJ2-5, the V gene TRBV9; 11 bases line up with TRBD1. The CDR3 consists of 15 residues. Germline CDR1 is SGDLS and CDR2 is YYNGEE. The ends lost 1 base at V and 4 bases at J; junction bases unmatched: 3. In DNA, the CDR3 is TGTGCCAGCAGCGTATTCGGGACAGGGGGAGAGACCCAGTACTTC. Its protein is CASSVFGTGGETQYF. Based on the CDR3 plus reference TRBV9 and TRBJ2-5, the full variable domain is DSGVTQTPKHLITATGQRVTLRCSPRSGDLSVYWYQQSLDQGLQFLIQYYNGEERAKGNILERFSAQQFPDLHSELNLSSLELGDSALYFCASSVFGTGGETQYFGPGTRLLVL.

The chain is built from TRBV7-2 and TRBJ2-3; D possibly corresponds to TRBD2 (6 bases). The CDR3 spans 15 residues. Germline assignment: CDR1 SGHTA and CDR2 FQGNSA. Trimming left V 1 base short and J 1 base short, with 9 bases between. CDR3 sequence (DNA): TGTGCCAGCAGCTTAGGGGGACTTCGCACAGATACGCAGTATTTT. Translation: CASSLGGLRTDTQYF.

The genes are TRBV11-3 and TRBJ1-3, with D perhaps matching TRBD1 (5 bases). This CDR3 spans 15 amino acids. V lost 1 base and J 5 bases, leaving 12 bases between the germline ends. Germline-derived CDR1 and CDR2 are SGHNT and YENEEA. The CDR3 loop reads CASSLGGVDRNTIYF. CDR3 DNA sequence: TGTGCCAGCAGCTTAGGAGGGGTCGACAGAAACACCATATATTTT.

V is TRBV7-6 and J is TRBJ2-7, with 10 bases that match TRBD2. V gave up 4 bases and J gave up 3 bases; unmatched junction bases: 6. This CDR3 has 15 amino acids. Germline V lookup: CDR1 SGHVS, CDR2 FNYEAQ. CDR3: CASSSQRGGRYEQYF. The CDR3 region has the DNA TGTGCCAGCAGCTCCCAGCGGGGGGGCCGCTACGAGCAGTACTTC.

This rearrangement joins TRBV28 to TRBJ1-5, with D maybe TRBD1 (5 bases). The V gene lost 5 bases and the J gene lost 0 bases, with 11 bases spanning the gap. Germline V CDR1 and CDR2: MDHEN, SYDVKM. The length of the CDR3 is 15 residues. CDR3 DNA: TGTGCCAGCAGTGGGGGGGTCGATAGCAATCAGCCCCAGCATTTT. This gives the protein CASSGGVDSNQPQHF.

V usage is TRBV7-2 and J usage is TRBJ1-5; 9 bases match TRBD1. The CDR3 has 17 amino acids. V trimming: 5 bases; J trimming: 3 bases; junction bases outside the gene matches: 11. Germline V CDR1 and CDR2: SGHTA, FQGNSA. The CDR3 loop is CASSPGTGNVNNQPQHF. The CDR3, as DNA: TGTGCCAGCAGCCCTGGGACAGGGAACGTCAACAATCAGCCCCAGCATTTT.

V gene TRBV7-2 combines with J gene TRBJ2-1, with D maybe TRBD2 (5 bases). CDR3 size: 15 residues. CDR1 and CDR2 from the germline V gene are SGHTA and FQGNSA. V shed 4 bases and J shed 0 bases, with 10 bases lying between them. The CDR3 sequence: CASSSQRVSYNEQFF. The CDR3 nucleotides are TGTGCCAGCAGCTCTCAGAGGGTCTCCTACAATGAGCAGTTCTTC.

This clone occurred once. The chain recombines TRBV12-5 with TRBJ2-5; 9 bases line up with TRBD2. With 1 base clipped from V and 1 base from J, the junction kept 7 bases outside the gene matches. The CDR3 is 17 residues long. Per germline, CDR1 LGHNT and CDR2 FRNRAP. CDR3: CASGLALTSGSQETQYF. CDR3 coding DNA: TGTGCTAGTGGTTTGGCCCTAACTAGCGGGTCCCAAGAGACCCAGTACTTC.

The rearrangement links TRBV19 to TRBJ1-5; a possible D gene is TRBD1 (6 bases). The CDR3 runs 14 residues. The germline V gene has CDR1 LNHDA and CDR2 SQIVND (reference sequence). Trimming took off 7 bases at V and 7 bases at J, with 17 bases between the two ends. This CDR3 is CASTNNRVGQPQHF. The DNA of the CDR3 is TGTGCCAGTACCAATAACAGGGTGGGCCAGCCCCAGCATTTT.

V and J are TRBV7-2 and TRBJ2-1; 7 bases match TRBD1. Germline V gene sequence: CDR1 SGHTA, CDR2 FQGNSA. V was clipped by 8 bases and J by 5 bases; unmatched bases: 12. The CDR3 contains 15 residues. CDR3 region: CASSTSGQRNNEQFF. The CDR3 nucleotides read TGTGCCAGCTCAACTTCGGGACAGAGGAACAATGAGCAGTTCTTC.

This rearrangement joins TRBV28 to TRBJ1-5; possible D gene TRBD1, 6 bases. The CDR3 covers 13 residues. Germline V gene sequence: CDR1 MDHEN, CDR2 SYDVKM. Deletions cut 7 bases from V and 5 bases from J, with 12 bases between. The CDR3 DNA sequence: TGTGCCAGCACCCAGGGGTCTTATCAGCCCCAGCATTTT. Protein sequence: CASTQGSYQPQHF. Drawing the rest from reference TRBV28 and TRBJ1-5, the complete variable domain is DVKVTQSSRYLVKRTGEKVFLECVQDMDHENMFWYRQDPGLGLRLIYFSYDVKMKEKGDIPEGYSVSREKKERFSLILESASTNQTSMYLCASTQGSYQPQHFGDGTRLSIL.

The rearrangement uses TRBV30 and TRBJ1-1; D unresolved. V was cut by 2 bases and J by 0 bases, with 7 bases left in between. The germline V gene has CDR1 GTSNPN and CDR2 SVGIG (reference sequence). The CDR3 extends over 13 amino acids. DNA of the CDR3: TGTGCCTGGAGTCCCTTTCTGAACACTGAAGCTTTCTTT. It is translated as CAWSPFLNTEAFF. The entire variable domain, with the rest obtained from reference TRBV30 and TRBJ1-1, is as follows: SQTIHQWPATLVQPVGSPLSLECTVEGTSNPNLYWYRQAAGRGLQLLFYSVGIGQISSEVPQNLSASRPQDRQFILSSKKLLLSDSGFYLCAWSPFLNTEAFFGQGTRLTVV.

The chain has TRBV7-3 and TRBJ2-3, with D perhaps being TRBD1 or TRBD2 (5 bases each). The germline V gene encodes CDR1 SGHTA and CDR2 FQGTGA. CDR3 length: 15 amino acids. Trimming removed 3 bases from V and 1 base from J, with 11 bases in between. The CDR3 loop reads CASSFLGAGTDTQYF. For the CDR3, the DNA is TGTGCCAGCAGCTTCCTCGGGGCGGGCACAGATACGCAGTATTTT. The complete variable domain, with remaining parts taken from reference TRBV7-3 and TRBJ2-3, reads GAGVSQTPSNKVTEKGKYVELRCDPISGHTALYWYRQSLGQGPEFLIYFQGTGAADDSGLPNDRFFAVRPEGSVSTLKIQRTERGDSAVYLCASSFLGAGTDTQYFGPGTRLTVL.

The chain couples TRBV21-1 to TRBJ2-7; TRBD2, as called in the table, went unchecked against the DNA. TRBV21-1 is annotated as a pseudogene. This CDR3 region has 13 residues. The CDR3 sequence: CARGLAERYEQYF. For the CDR3, the DNA is TGTGCCAGAGGACTAGCGGAGAGGTACGAGCAGTACTTC.

V usage is TRBV7-2 and J usage is TRBJ1-3, with D possibly matching TRBD1 (5 bases). Germline V CDR1 and CDR2: SGHTA, FQGNSA. CDR3 size: 18 residues. V lost 1 base, J lost 4 bases, and 20 bases lay in between. DNA for the CDR3: TGTGCCAGCAGCTTAGGCATAGGCGGGACCGCCAAAGGAAACACCATATATTTT. The encoded protein is CASSLGIGGTAKGNTIYF. Based on the CDR3 plus reference TRBV7-2 and TRBJ1-3, the full variable domain is GAGVSQSPSNKVTEKGKDVELRCDPISGHTALYWYRQSLGQGLEFLIYFQGNSAPDKSGLPSDRFSAERTGGSVSTLTIQRTQQEDSAVYLCASSLGIGGTAKGNTIYFGEGSWLTVV.

The chain couples TRBV14 to TRBJ1-5; 7 bases are a match to TRBD1. The CDR3 runs 13 residues. Germline CDR1 reads SGHDN; CDR2 reads FVKESK. Trimming at V came to 10 bases and at J to 3 bases, leaving 6 bases not matched to a gene. CDR3 region: CATLGQLNQPQHF. CDR3 sequence (DNA): TGTGCCACCTTGGGACAGCTCAATCAGCCCCAGCATTTT.